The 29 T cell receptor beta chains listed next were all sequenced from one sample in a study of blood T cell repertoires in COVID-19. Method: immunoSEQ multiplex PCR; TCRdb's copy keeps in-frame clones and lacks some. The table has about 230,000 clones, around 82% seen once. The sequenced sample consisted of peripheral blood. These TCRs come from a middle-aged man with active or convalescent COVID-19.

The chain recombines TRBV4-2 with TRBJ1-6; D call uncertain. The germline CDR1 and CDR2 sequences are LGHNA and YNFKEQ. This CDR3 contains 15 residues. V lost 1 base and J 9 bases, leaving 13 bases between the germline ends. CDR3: CASSQGWGEGSPLHF. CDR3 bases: TGTGCCAGCAGCCAAGGATGGGGAGAAGGTTCACCCCTCCACTTT.

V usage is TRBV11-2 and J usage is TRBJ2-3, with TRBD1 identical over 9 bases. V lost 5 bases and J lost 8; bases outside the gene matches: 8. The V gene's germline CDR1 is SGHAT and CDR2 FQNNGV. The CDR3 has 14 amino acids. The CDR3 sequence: CASSRTGEGGTQYF. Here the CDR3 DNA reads TGTGCCAGCAGCCGGACAGGGGAGGGAGGTACGCAGTATTTT.

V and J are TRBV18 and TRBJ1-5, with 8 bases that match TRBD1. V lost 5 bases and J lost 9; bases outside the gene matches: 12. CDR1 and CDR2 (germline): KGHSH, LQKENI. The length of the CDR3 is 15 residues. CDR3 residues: CASSSGQGDGGPQHF. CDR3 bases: TGTGCCAGCTCATCCGGACAGGGCGACGGGGGGCCCCAGCATTTT.

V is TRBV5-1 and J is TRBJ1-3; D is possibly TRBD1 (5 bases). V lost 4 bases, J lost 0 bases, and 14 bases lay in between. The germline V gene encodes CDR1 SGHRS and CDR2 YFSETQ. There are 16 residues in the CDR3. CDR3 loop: CASSPAGPASGNTIYF. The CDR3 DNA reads TGCGCCAGCAGCCCGGCGGGGCCAGCCTCTGGAAACACCATATATTTT.

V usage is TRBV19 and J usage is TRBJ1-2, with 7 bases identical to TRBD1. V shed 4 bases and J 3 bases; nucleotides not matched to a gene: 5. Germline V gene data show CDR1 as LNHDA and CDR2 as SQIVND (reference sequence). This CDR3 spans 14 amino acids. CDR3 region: CASSNQGGDYGYTF. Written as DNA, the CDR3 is TGTGCCAGTAGTAATCAGGGGGGCGACTATGGCTACACCTTC.

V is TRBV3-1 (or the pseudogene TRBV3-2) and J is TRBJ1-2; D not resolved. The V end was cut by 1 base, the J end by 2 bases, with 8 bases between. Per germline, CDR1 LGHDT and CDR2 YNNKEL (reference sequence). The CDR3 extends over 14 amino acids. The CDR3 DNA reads TGTGCCAGCAGCCAAGCTGCAGGAAACTATGGCTACACCTTC. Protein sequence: CASSQAAGNYGYTF.

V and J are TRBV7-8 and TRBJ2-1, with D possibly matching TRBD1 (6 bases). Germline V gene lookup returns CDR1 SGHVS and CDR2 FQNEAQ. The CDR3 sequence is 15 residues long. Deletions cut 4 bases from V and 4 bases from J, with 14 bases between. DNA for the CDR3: TGTGCCAGCAGCTCCCGGGACATACGTTACAATGAGCAGTTCTTC. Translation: CASSSRDIRYNEQFF.

In DNA, the CDR3 is TGTGCCTGGTCCCCCGGCCCCCTGGAGACTGAAGCTTTCTTT. This encodes CAWSPGPLETEAFF. V and J are TRBV30 and TRBJ1-1; no firm D call. Germline V CDR1 and CDR2: GTSNPN, SVGIG (reference sequence). The CDR3 totals 14 residues. With 5 bases removed from V and 5 bases from J, the gap between germline ends came to 18 bases. Drawing the rest from reference TRBV30 and TRBJ1-1, the complete variable domain is SQTIHQWPATLVQPVGSPLSLECTVEGTSNPNLYWYRQAAGRGLQLLFYSVGIGQISSEVPQNLSASRPQDRQFILSSKKLLLSDSGFYLCAWSPGPLETEAFFGQGTRLTVV.

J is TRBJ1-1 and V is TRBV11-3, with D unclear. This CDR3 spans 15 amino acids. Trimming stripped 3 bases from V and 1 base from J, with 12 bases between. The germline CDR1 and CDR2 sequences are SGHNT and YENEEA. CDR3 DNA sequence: TGTGCCAGCAGCTTGGACTCCGGATCGAACACTGAAGCTTTCTTT. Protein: CASSLDSGSNTEAFF.

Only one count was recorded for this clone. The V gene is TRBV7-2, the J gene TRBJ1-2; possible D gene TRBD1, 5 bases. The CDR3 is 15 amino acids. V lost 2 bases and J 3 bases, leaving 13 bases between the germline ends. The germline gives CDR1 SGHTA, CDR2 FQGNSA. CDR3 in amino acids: CASSLSQGQDYGYTF. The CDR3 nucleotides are TGTGCCAGCAGCTTATCCCAGGGCCAGGACTATGGCTACACCTTC.

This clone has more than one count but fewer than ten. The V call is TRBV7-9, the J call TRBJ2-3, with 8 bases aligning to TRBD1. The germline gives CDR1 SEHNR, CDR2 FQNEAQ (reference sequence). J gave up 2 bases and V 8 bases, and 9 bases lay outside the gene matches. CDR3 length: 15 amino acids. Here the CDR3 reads CASLSTGDATDTQYF. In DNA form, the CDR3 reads TGTGCCAGCCTCTCGACAGGGGATGCCACAGATACGCAGTATTTT. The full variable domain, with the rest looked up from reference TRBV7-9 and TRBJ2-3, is DTGVSQNPRHKITKRGQNVTFRCDPISEHNRLYWYRQTLGQGPEFLTYFQNEAQLEKSRLLSDRFSAERPKGSFSTLEIQRTEQGDSAMYLCASLSTGDATDTQYFGPGTRLTVL.

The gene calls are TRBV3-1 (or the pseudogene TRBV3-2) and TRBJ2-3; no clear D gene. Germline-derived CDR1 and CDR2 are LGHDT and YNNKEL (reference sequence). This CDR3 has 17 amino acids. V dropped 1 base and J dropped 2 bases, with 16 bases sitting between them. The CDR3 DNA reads TGTGCCAGCAGCCAAGGGGTTGGGCCCTTCTCCACAGATACGCAGTATTTT. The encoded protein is CASSQGVGPFSTDTQYF.

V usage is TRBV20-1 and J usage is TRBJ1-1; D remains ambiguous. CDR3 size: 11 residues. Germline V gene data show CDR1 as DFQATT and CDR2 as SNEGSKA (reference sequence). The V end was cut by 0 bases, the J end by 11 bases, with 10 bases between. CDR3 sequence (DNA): TGCAGTGCTAGAGATGCACTTTTTGCTTTCTTT. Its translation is CSARDALFAFF.

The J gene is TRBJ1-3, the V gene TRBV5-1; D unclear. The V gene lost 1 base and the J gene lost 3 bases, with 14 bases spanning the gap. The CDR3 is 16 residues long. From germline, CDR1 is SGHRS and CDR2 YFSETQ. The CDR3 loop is CASSLSGGINGNTIYF. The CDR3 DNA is TGCGCCAGCAGCTTGTCGGGAGGGATAAATGGAAACACCATATATTTT.

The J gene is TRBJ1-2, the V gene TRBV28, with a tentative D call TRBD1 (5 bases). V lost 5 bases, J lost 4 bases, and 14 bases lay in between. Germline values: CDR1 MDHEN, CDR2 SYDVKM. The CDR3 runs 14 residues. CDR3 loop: CASSRAGFGYGYTF. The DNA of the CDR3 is TGTGCCAGCAGTCGGGCAGGGTTTGGCTATGGCTACACCTTC.

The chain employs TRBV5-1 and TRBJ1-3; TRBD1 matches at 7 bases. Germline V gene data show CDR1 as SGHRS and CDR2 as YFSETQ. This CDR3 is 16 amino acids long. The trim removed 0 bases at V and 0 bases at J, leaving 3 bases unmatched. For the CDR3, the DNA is TGCGCCAGCAGCTTGGTTGGACAGGACTCTGGAAACACCATATATTTT. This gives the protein CASSLVGQDSGNTIYF.

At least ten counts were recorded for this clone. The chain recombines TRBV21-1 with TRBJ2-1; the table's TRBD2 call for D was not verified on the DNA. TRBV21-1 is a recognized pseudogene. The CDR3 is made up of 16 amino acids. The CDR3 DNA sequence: TGTGCCAGCAGCCCCCAAAGCGGGGTCGGCTACAATGAGCAGTTCTTC. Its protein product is CASSPQSGVGYNEQFF.

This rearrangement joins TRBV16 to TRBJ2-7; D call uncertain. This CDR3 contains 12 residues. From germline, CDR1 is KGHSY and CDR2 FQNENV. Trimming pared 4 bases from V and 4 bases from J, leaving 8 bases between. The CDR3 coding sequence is TGTGCCAGCAGCCCCCTCCAGTACGAGCAGTACTTC. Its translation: CASSPLQYEQYF.

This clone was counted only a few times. The CDR3 sequence is CAISRVANEKLFF. DNA for the CDR3: TGTGCCATCAGCAGGGTTGCTAATGAAAAACTGTTTTTT. This chain uses TRBV10-3 with TRBJ1-4, with D perhaps TRBD1 (5 bases). The germline V and J ends were trimmed by 6 bases and 3 bases, with 8 bases remaining between them. CDR3 size: 13 residues. From germline, CDR1 is ENHRY and CDR2 SYGVKD.

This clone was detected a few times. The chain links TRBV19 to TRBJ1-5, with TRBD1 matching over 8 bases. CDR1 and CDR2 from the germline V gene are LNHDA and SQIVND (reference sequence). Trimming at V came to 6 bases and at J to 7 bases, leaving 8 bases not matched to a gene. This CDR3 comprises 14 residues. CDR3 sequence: CASSPLQGGQPQHF. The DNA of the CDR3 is TGTGCCAGTAGCCCTCTACAGGGGGGGCAGCCCCAGCATTTT.

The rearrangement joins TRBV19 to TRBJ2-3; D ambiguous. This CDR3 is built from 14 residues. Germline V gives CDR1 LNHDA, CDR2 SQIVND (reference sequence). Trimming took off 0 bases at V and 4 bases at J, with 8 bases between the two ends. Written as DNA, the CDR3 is TGTGCCAGTAGTATAGAAAGTCAGTCAGATACGCAGTATTTT. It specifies CASSIESQSDTQYF.

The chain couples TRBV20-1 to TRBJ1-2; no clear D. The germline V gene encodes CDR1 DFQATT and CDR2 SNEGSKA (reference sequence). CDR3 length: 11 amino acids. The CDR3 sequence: CGGSSNYGYTF. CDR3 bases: TGCGGCGGGAGTTCTAACTATGGCTACACCTTC.

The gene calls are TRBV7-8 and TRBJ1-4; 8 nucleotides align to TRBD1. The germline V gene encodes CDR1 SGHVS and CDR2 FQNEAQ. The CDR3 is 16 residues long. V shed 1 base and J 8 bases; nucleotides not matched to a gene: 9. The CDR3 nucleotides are TGTGCCAGCAGCTTAGTGAGTCGACAGGGGCACGAAAAACTGTTTTTT. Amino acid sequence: CASSLVSRQGHEKLFF.

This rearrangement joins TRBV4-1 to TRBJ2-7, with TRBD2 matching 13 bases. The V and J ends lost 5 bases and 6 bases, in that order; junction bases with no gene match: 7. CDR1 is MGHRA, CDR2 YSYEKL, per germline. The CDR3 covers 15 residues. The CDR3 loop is CASSTWTSGGGEQYF. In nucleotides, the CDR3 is TGCGCCAGCAGCACCTGGACTAGCGGGGGAGGCGAGCAGTACTTC.

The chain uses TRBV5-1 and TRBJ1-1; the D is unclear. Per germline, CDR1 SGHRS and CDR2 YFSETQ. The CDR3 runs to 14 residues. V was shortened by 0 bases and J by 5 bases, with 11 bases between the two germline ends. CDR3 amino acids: CASSLANRGTEAFF. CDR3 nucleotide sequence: TGCGCCAGCAGCTTGGCAAATCGGGGAACTGAAGCTTTCTTT.

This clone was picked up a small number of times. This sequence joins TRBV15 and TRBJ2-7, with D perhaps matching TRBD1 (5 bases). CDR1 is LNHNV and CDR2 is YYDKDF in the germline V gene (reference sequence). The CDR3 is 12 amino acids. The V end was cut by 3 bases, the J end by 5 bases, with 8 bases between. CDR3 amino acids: CATSSVRDEQYF. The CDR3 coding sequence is TGTGCCACCAGCAGCGTCAGGGACGAGCAGTACTTC.

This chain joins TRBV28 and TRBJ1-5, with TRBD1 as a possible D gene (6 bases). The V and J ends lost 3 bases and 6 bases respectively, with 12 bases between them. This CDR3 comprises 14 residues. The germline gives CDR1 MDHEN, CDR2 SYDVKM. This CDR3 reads CASSFSGVGQPQHF. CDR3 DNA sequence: TGTGCCAGCAGTTTCTCAGGGGTGGGTCAGCCCCAGCATTTT. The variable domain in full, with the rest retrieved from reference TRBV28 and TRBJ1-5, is DVKVTQSSRYLVKRTGEKVFLECVQDMDHENMFWYRQDPGLGLRLIYFSYDVKMKEKGDIPEGYSVSREKKERFSLILESASTNQTSMYLCASSFSGVGQPQHFGDGTRLSIL.

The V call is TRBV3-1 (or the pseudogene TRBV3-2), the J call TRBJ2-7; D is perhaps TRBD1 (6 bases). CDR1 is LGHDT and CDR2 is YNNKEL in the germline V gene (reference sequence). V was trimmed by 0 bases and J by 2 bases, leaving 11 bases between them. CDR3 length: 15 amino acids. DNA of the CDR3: TGTGCCAGCAGCCAAGAACCACAGGGTACCTACGAGCAGTACTTC. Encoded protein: CASSQEPQGTYEQYF.

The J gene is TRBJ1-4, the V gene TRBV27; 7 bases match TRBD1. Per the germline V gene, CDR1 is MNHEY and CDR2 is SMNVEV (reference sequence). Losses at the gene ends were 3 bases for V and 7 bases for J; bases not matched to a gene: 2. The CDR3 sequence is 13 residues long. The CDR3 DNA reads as TGTGCCAGCAGTTTGGGACAGCGTGAAAAACTGTTTTTT. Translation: CASSLGQREKLFF. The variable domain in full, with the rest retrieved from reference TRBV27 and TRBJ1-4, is EAQVTQNPRYLITVTGKKLTVTCSQNMNHEYMSWYRQDPGLGLRQIYYSMNVEVTDKGDVPEGYKVSRKEKRNFPLILESPSPNQTSLYFCASSLGQREKLFFGSGTQLSVL.